These T cell receptor beta chains were read from a single sample in a study of blood T cell repertoires in COVID-19. Data came from immunoSEQ multiplex PCR; TCRdb stores just in-frame clones and leaves some out. The sample has over 150,000 clones, around 83% seen once. The material sequenced was peripheral blood. The receptors stem from a woman in her sixties or seventies with COVID-19, enrolled during active disease. The CDR3 runs from the conserved cysteine through the conserved F or W. Fields, in order: J gene, D gene, V gene, clone size, CDR3 protein, CDR3 DNA. The D gene is left open where the match is weak. Clone size is given for some rows only: seen once, a few or many times, or a class if the clone is expanded.

J: TRBJ1-2
D: -
V: TRBV21-1
size: -
CDR3: CASSKQKDSNYGYTF
DNA: TGTGCCAGCAGCAAGCAGAAGGACTCCAACTATGGCTACACCTTC

J: TRBJ1-2
D: -
V: TRBV5-1
size: -
CDR3: CASSSPTGVDGYTF
DNA: TGCGCCAGCAGCTCCCCGACGGGGGTTGATGGCTACACCTTC

J: TRBJ1-4
D: -
V: TRBV25-1
size: -
CDR3: CASSEYSEKLFF
DNA: TGTGCCAGCAGTGAATATAGTGAAAAACTGTTTTTT

J: TRBJ1-1
D: -
V: TRBV6-6
size: -
CDR3: CASRPSIEAFF
DNA: TGTGCCAGCAGACCTTCCATCGAGGCTTTCTTT

J: TRBJ1-4
D: -
V: TRBV4-1
size: -
CDR3: CASSRPAYNEKLFF
DNA: TGCGCCAGCAGCCGGCCCGCTTATAATGAAAAACTGTTTTTT

J: TRBJ1-2
D: -
V: TRBV30
size: -
CDR3: CAWGFLEGYTF
DNA: TGTGCCTGGGGGTTCCTAGAGGGCTACACCTTC

J: TRBJ1-2
D: -
V: TRBV3-1/TRBV3-2
size: -
CDR3: CASSQERAGIEGYTF
DNA: TGTGCCAGCAGCCAAGAAAGGGCAGGGATTGAAGGCTACACCTTC

J: TRBJ1-2
D: TRBD1
V: TRBV16
size: few
CDR3: CASSPGQGNYGYTF
DNA: TGTGCCAGCAGCCCGGGACAGGGGAACTATGGCTACACCTTC

J: TRBJ1-3
D: TRBD1
V: TRBV5-5
size: -
CDR3: CASSLHRGSGNTIYF
DNA: TGTGCCAGCAGCTTACACAGGGGGTCTGGAAACACCATATATTTT

J: TRBJ1-2
D: -
V: TRBV10-2
size: -
CDR3: CASLGRGWYGYTF
DNA: TGCGCCAGCCTAGGCAGGGGATGGTATGGCTACACCTTC

J: TRBJ2-1
D: TRBD1
V: TRBV18
size: once
CDR3: CASSPREYQGAYNEQFF
DNA: TGTGCCAGCTCACCAAGGGAGTATCAGGGGGCGTACAATGAGCAGTTCTTC

J: TRBJ1-6
D: -
V: TRBV7-8
size: few
CDR3: CASSSDGRQALHF
DNA: TGTGCCAGCAGCAGTGATGGGCGTCAGGCCCTCCACTTT

J: TRBJ1-6
D: -
V: TRBV11-2
size: -
CDR3: CASTVEDLGNSPLHF
DNA: TGTGCCAGCACAGTGGAGGACTTGGGGAATTCACCCCTCCACTTT

J: TRBJ1-5
D: -
V: TRBV21-1
size: -
CDR3: CASSEPVPKSGYRNQPQHF
DNA: TGTGCCAGCAGCGAACCAGTGCCCAAATCAGGGTATCGCAATCAGCCCCAGCATTTT

J: TRBJ1-1
D: TRBD1
V: TRBV19
size: -
CDR3: CASSAQGSGNTEAFF
DNA: TGTGCCAGTAGTGCACAGGGGTCCGGGAACACTGAAGCTTTCTTT

J: TRBJ1-4
D: -
V: TRBV7-2
size: -
CDR3: CASSATGLNEKLFF
DNA: TGTGCCAGCAGCGCTACCGGACTCAATGAAAAACTGTTTTTT

J: TRBJ1-1
D: -
V: TRBV30
size: -
CDR3: CAWMGGGDAEAFF
DNA: TGTGCCTGGATGGGTGGGGGGGACGCTGAAGCTTTCTTT

J: TRBJ1-2
D: TRBD1
V: TRBV15
size: once
CDR3: CATSRGQGWGYTF
DNA: TGTGCCACCAGCAGGGGACAGGGCTGGGGCTACACCTTC

J: TRBJ2-1
D: -
V: TRBV7-3
size: -
CDR3: CASSPRGGGTFNEQFF
DNA: TGTGCCAGCAGCCCCCGGGGTGGCGGAACTTTCAATGAGCAGTTCTTC

J: TRBJ1-2
D: -
V: TRBV11-2
size: once
CDR3: CASSFQGNYGYTF
DNA: TGTGCCAGCAGCTTTCAGGGGAACTATGGCTACACCTTC

J: TRBJ1-1
D: -
V: TRBV7-9
size: -
CDR3: CASSLAGPTEAFF
DNA: TGTGCCAGCAGCTTAGCGGGGCCCACTGAAGCTTTCTTT

J: TRBJ1-1
D: -
V: TRBV11-2
size: -
CDR3: CASSLAGHRGTEAFF
DNA: TGTGCCAGCAGCTTAGCGGGACACCGAGGCACTGAAGCTTTCTTT

J: TRBJ2-1
D: TRBD1
V: TRBV7-2
size: -
CDR3: CASATGENYNEQFF
DNA: TGTGCCAGCGCGACAGGGGAGAACTACAATGAGCAGTTCTTC

J: TRBJ2-3
D: TRBD2
V: TRBV29-1
size: -
CDR3: CSTIAGGPDTQYF
DNA: TGCAGCACGATAGCGGGAGGGCCAGATACGCAGTATTTT

J: TRBJ1-2
D: -
V: TRBV11-3
size: few
CDR3: CASSLDPTANYGYTF
DNA: TGTGCCAGCAGCTTGGACCCGACAGCCAACTATGGCTACACCTTC

J: TRBJ1-2
D: TRBD1
V: TRBV27
size: -
CDR3: CASSSDRGLWGYTF
DNA: TGTGCCAGCAGTTCGGACAGGGGGCTATGGGGCTACACCTTC

J: TRBJ2-1
D: TRBD1
V: TRBV6-6
size: -
CDR3: CASRELDRGGNEQFF
DNA: TGTGCCAGCAGAGAGTTGGACAGGGGAGGTAATGAGCAGTTCTTC